This TCR beta chain is drawn from a study of CD8+ T cells in alopecia areata. Study at large: Treatment of the treated patients consisted of oral tofacitinib, 5 to 10 mg twice daily.

RNA extraction was followed by reverse transcription into cDNA, which acted as the sequencing template. The table came from immunoSEQ multiplex PCR; TCRdb's copy has only in-frame clones and leaves some out. The sample lists approximately 140,000 clones; more than 75% were seen once. The study team obtained lesional scalp punch biopsies and peripheral blood from alopecia areata patients. PBMCs, the starting material, were the source of sorted CD4+ and CD8+ T cells. CDR1 SSHAT and CDR2 FNYEAQ come from the germline V gene (reference sequence). The CDR3 spans 14 residues. A word on this clone: One end of the junction fails to match germline, which may point to a read error.

Sequences were derived from CD8+ T cells sorted from blood, sampled at week 0. The origin of this receptor is a human donor with alopecia areata. V usage is TRBV7-7 and J usage is TRBJ2-7, with 8 bases identical to TRBD2. The CDR3 region is CASSLASGSYEQYF. CDR3 bases: TGTGCTAGCAGCTTAGCCAGCGGGAGTTACGAGCAGTACTTC.